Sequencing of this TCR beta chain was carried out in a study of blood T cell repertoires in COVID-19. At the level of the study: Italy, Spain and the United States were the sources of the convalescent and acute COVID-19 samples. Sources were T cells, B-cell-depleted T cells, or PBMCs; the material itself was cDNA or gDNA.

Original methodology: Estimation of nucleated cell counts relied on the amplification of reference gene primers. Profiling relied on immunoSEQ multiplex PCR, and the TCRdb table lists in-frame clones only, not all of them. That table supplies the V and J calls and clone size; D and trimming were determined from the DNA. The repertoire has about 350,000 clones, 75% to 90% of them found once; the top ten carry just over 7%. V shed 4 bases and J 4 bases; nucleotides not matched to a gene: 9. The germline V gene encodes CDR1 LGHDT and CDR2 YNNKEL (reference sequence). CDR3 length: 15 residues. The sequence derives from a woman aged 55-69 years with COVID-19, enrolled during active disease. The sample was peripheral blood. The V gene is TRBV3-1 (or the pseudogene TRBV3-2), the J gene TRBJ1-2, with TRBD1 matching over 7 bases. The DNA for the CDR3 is TGTGCCAGCAGCCGGTCCGACAGGGCGGTCTATGGCTACACCTTC. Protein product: CASSRSDRAVYGYTF.